Following are 19 T cell receptor beta chains from one sample sequenced in a study of blood T cell repertoires in COVID-19. Here immunoSEQ multiplex PCR was the method, and the copy in TCRdb shows in-frame clones only, minus some. This sample has 65,000 to 95,000 clones, with about 89% found just once. The source material was peripheral blood. The receptors stem from a man between 65 and 79 years old with active or convalescent COVID-19.

The rearrangement uses TRBV28 and TRBJ1-3; D is unresolved. The V end lost 8 bases, the J end lost 0 bases, and 8 bases lay between the germline ends. There are 13 residues in the CDR3. Germline V gene lookup returns CDR1 MDHEN and CDR2 SYDVKM. The CDR3 DNA reads TGTGCCAGCTCCTCTCCCTCTGGAAACACCATATATTTT. Amino acids: CASSSPSGNTIYF.

This chain links TRBV6-4 with TRBJ1-2; D not resolved. CDR3 length: 13 residues. Trimming removed 6 bases from V and 7 bases from J, with 15 bases in between. Germline loops: CDR1 MRHNA, CDR2 SNTAGT. CDR3 in DNA: TGTGCCAGCAGCCCCAAAATAGGACTTGGCTACACCTTC. This encodes CASSPKIGLGYTF.

The V and J genes are TRBV23-1 and TRBJ2-4; possible D gene TRBD2, 5 bases. TRBV23-1 is an ORF; its function is uncertain. The CDR3 is 13 amino acids. V was shortened by 2 bases and J by 4 bases, with 6 bases between the two germline ends. The CDR3 sequence: CASSQGEKNIQYF. The DNA for the CDR3 is TGCGCCAGCAGTCAAGGGGAGAAAAACATTCAGTACTTC.

The rearrangement links TRBV11-2 to TRBJ2-2; 11 bases are a match to TRBD1. In germline, CDR1 is SGHAT, CDR2 FQNNGV. V gave up 1 base and J gave up 9 bases; unmatched junction bases: 7. This CDR3 spans 16 amino acids. The CDR3 spells CASSLGWTGGRRELFF. The CDR3, as DNA: TGTGCCAGCAGCTTAGGGTGGACAGGGGGCAGGAGGGAGCTGTTTTTT.

The chain couples TRBV7-2 to TRBJ2-2, with 9 bases aligning to TRBD1. Germline V gene lookup returns CDR1 SGHTA and CDR2 FQGNSA. Losses at the gene ends were 5 bases for V and 7 bases for J; bases not matched to a gene: 11. CDR3 length: 16 amino acids. Here the CDR3 DNA reads TGTGCCAGCAGCATCGGACAGGGGTATACGGACGGGGAGCTGTTTTTT. This translates into CASSIGQGYTDGELFF.

The chain couples TRBV6-2 or TRBV6-3 to TRBJ2-7, with D tentatively TRBD2 (5 bases). CDR3 length equals 11 residues. Germline CDR1 reads MNHEY; CDR2 reads SVGEGT. Trimming removed 6 bases at V and 7 bases at J, with 10 bases between. The CDR3 region is CASSPPGEQYF. The CDR3 region has the DNA TGTGCCAGCAGCCCCCCGGGGGAGCAGTACTTC.

V gene TRBV7-8 combines with J gene TRBJ1-5, with D unclear. The V gene lost 5 bases and the J gene lost 7 bases, with 12 bases spanning the gap. Germline V lookup: CDR1 SGHVS, CDR2 FQNEAQ. This CDR3 is built from 13 residues. CDR3 residues: CASSPPPGQPQHF. The CDR3 DNA reads as TGTGCCAGCAGCCCGCCACCGGGGCAGCCCCAGCATTTT.

The chain is built from TRBV14 and TRBJ2-4, with D hard to call. V lost 2 bases and J lost 9, with 11 bases in between. The CDR3 has 13 residues. Germline V lookup: CDR1 SGHDN, CDR2 FVKESK. CDR3 residues: CASSQISPSIQYF. Here the CDR3 DNA reads TGTGCCAGCAGCCAAATCTCACCTAGCATTCAGTACTTC. The whole variable domain, remainder taken from reference TRBV14 and TRBJ2-4, is EAGVTQFPSHSVIEKGQTVTLRCDPISGHDNLYWYRRVMGKEIKFLLHFVKESKQDESGMPNNRFLAERTGGTYSTLKVQPAELEDSGVYFCASSQISPSIQYFGAGTRLSVL.

In DNA, the CDR3 is TGTGCCAGCAGCTTAGACGGAACAGATAATCAGCCCCAGCATTTT. It yields the protein CASSLDGTDNQPQHF. The rearrangement links TRBV7-7 to TRBJ1-5, with D uncertain. V shed 1 base and J shed 4 bases, with 11 bases lying between them. CDR3 length: 15 residues. CDR1 SSHAT and CDR2 FNYEAQ come from the germline V gene (reference sequence).

This chain links TRBV11-2 with TRBJ2-1; 10 bases align to TRBD2. The CDR3 has 15 amino acids. V trimming: 3 bases; J trimming: 3 bases; junction bases outside the gene matches: 2. Germline CDR1 is SGHAT and CDR2 is FQNNGV. The CDR3 DNA reads as TGTGCCAGCAGCTTCGGACTAGCGGACTACAATGAGCAGTTCTTC. The encoded protein is CASSFGLADYNEQFF.

V and J are TRBV6-5 and TRBJ2-1, with 10 bases fitting TRBD2. This CDR3 is 14 amino acids long. CDR1 and CDR2 (germline): MNHEY, SVGAGI. V was clipped by 8 bases and J by 4 bases; unmatched bases: 5. CDR3 in DNA: TGTGCCAGCGGAGCGGGGGGGATTTACAATGAGCAGTTCTTC. It translates to CASGAGGIYNEQFF.

V and J are TRBV7-2 and TRBJ1-2, with D possibly matching TRBD1 (6 bases). The germline V gene has CDR1 SGHTA and CDR2 FQGNSA. CDR3 size: 13 residues. With 5 bases removed from V and 5 bases from J, the gap between germline ends came to 12 bases. The DNA of the CDR3 is TGTGCCAGCAGCACCGGCCAGGGGTATGGCTACACCTTC. Translated: CASSTGQGYGYTF.

The rearrangement joins TRBV3-1 (or the pseudogene TRBV3-2) to TRBJ1-5; 8 nucleotides agree with TRBD1. Per germline, CDR1 LGHDT and CDR2 YNNKEL (reference sequence). The CDR3 extends over 12 amino acids. The J segment lost 8 bases and the V segment lost 5 bases, leaving 2 bases of the junction unmatched. The CDR3 DNA follows: TGTGCCAGCAGCTTACAGGGGGAGCCCCAGCATTTT. Protein product: CASSLQGEPQHF.

J is TRBJ2-2 and V is TRBV5-1; 9 nucleotides match TRBD1. The CDR3 totals 17 residues. Losses at the gene ends were 3 bases for V and 2 bases for J; bases not matched to a gene: 8. Germline V CDR1 and CDR2: SGHRS, YFSETQ. CDR3 in amino acids: CASSSIWTGDNTGELFF. CDR3 DNA: TGCGCCAGCAGCTCTATCTGGACAGGGGATAACACCGGGGAGCTGTTTTTT.

This clone was observed once. This chain connects TRBV7-3 to TRBJ1-1, with 7 bases matching TRBD1. CDR3 length: 15 residues. Germline loops: CDR1 SGHTA, CDR2 FQGTGA. V gave up 5 bases and J gave up 2 bases; unmatched junction bases: 8. CDR3 residues: CASSPTGQRNTEAFF. CDR3 nucleotide sequence: TGTGCCAGCAGCCCAACGGGACAGCGAAACACTGAAGCTTTCTTT.

The chain has TRBV5-6 and TRBJ2-2; 7 bases agree with TRBD1. This CDR3 has 16 amino acids. In germline, CDR1 is SGHDT, CDR2 YYEEEE. J was trimmed by 7 bases and V by 5 bases; bases with no gene match: 14. CDR3 region: CASRPRGRGRGGELFF. CDR3 nucleotides: TGTGCCAGCAGACCCCGGGGAAGGGGGCGAGGCGGGGAGCTGTTTTTT.

The chain is built from TRBV5-1 and TRBJ2-7; D is uncertain. Per the germline V gene, CDR1 is SGHRS and CDR2 is YFSETQ. The CDR3 spans 16 residues. V gave up 0 bases and J gave up 0 bases, with 13 bases separating them. This CDR3 reads CASSLGGSISSYEQYF. The CDR3 DNA follows: TGCGCCAGCAGCTTGGGAGGTTCTATTAGCTCCTACGAGCAGTACTTC. Based on the CDR3 plus reference TRBV5-1 and TRBJ2-7, the full variable domain is KAGVTQTPRYLIKTRGQQVTLSCSPISGHRSVSWYQQTPGQGLQFLFEYFSETQRNKGNFPGRFSGRQFSNSRSEMNVSTLELGDSALYLCASSLGGSISSYEQYFGPGTRLTVT.

The chain links TRBV7-9 to TRBJ1-3; D is ambiguous. In germline, CDR1 is SEHNR, CDR2 FQNEAQ (reference sequence). The CDR3 is made up of 16 amino acids. The V and J ends lost 5 bases and 6 bases respectively, with 20 bases between them. CDR3: CASSILGPTSINTIYF. CDR3 DNA sequence: TGTGCCAGCAGCATCCTTGGGCCGACCTCAATAAACACCATATATTTT.

This chain uses TRBV9 with TRBJ1-3; D remains unclear. Germline CDR1 reads SGDLS; CDR2 reads YYNGEE. Between the trimmed V and J ends, which lost 4 bases and 0 bases, there was a span of 11 bases. CDR3 size: 15 residues. CDR3 sequence reads: CASSLFVGSGNTIYF. In nucleotides, the CDR3 is TGTGCCAGCAGCCTTTTTGTCGGCTCTGGAAACACCATATATTTT.